Each of the 18 T cell receptor beta chains below was sequenced from the same sample in a study of CD8 T cells in ankylosing spondylitis. What these receptors recognize is not known. General study findings and limits: What appeared characteristic of ankylosing spondylitis blood was a TCR beta motif of eight highly homologous variants.

Each CDR3 protein is one row after TCRdb ran MiXCR on the 5' RACE reads. Of roughly 440,000 distinct CDR3 sequences in the sample, roughly a sixth are singletons; the top ten hold 0.95% to 1.1%. The sequencing input was blood, either unsorted or a sorted T cell fraction (not recorded which). The source is a male donor with ankylosing spondylitis.

This clonotype was counted only a few times. J is TRBJ2-1 and V is TRBV7-9, with 9 bases identical to TRBD1. The junction had 4 bases not matched to a gene; V was cut back by 7 bases and J by 0 bases. Germline V gene data show CDR1 as SEHNR and CDR2 as FQNEAQ (reference sequence). The length of the CDR3 is 15 residues. CDR3: CASNQGQGSYNEQFF. For the CDR3, the DNA is TGTGCCAGCAACCAGGGACAGGGCTCCTACAATGAGCAGTTCTTC.

This clonotype was seen more than once but under ten times. The chain couples TRBV20-1 to TRBJ1-2, with D tentatively TRBD1 (5 bases). Germline CDR1 and CDR2: DFQATT and SNEGSKA (reference sequence). The CDR3 is 15 residues long. The V end lost 7 bases, the J end lost 2 bases, and 20 bases lay between the germline ends. The CDR3 is CSEKAAGRPNYGYTF. The CDR3 coding sequence is TGCAGTGAGAAAGCTGCAGGGCGGCCCAACTATGGCTACACCTTC.

The gene calls are TRBV18 and TRBJ1-6, with D possibly being TRBD1 (5 bases). The CDR3 is made up of 13 amino acids. Trimming took 2 bases from V and 8 from J, leaving 7 bases between them. Per the germline V gene, CDR1 is KGHSH and CDR2 is LQKENI. DNA of the CDR3: TGTGCCAGCTCACCAGGGGACTATTCACCCCTCCACTTT. It yields the protein CASSPGDYSPLHF.

This clonotype was counted a few times. The chain employs TRBV7-9 and TRBJ1-1; possible D gene TRBD1, 5 bases. The CDR3 is 15 residues long. Trimming shortened V by 5 bases and J by 4 bases, and 17 bases separated the two germline ends. Germline V gene lookup returns CDR1 SEHNR and CDR2 FQNEAQ (reference sequence). The CDR3 loop reads CASSPHGAGPTEAFF. The CDR3 DNA sequence: TGTGCCAGCAGCCCACACGGGGCTGGACCCACTGAAGCTTTCTTT.

The rearrangement uses TRBV6-1 and TRBJ1-4, with D possibly matching TRBD1 (5 bases). Trimming took off 6 bases at V and 7 bases at J, with 12 bases between the two ends. Looked up from germline, CDR1 is MNHNS and CDR2 is SASEGT. The CDR3 is 13 residues long. The chain's CDR3 is CASRSGLSEKLFF. As DNA, the CDR3 is TGTGCCAGCAGGTCAGGGCTGAGTGAAAAACTGTTTTTT.

The V gene is TRBV12-3 or TRBV12-4, the J gene TRBJ1-2, with D perhaps matching TRBD1 (6 bases). The CDR3 is 12 residues long. V lost 6 bases to trimming and J lost 10 bases, with 15 bases between them. The CDR3 DNA reads TGTGCCAGCAGACCCGGACAGATGGACTACACCTTC. Translation gives CASRPGQMDYTF.

The V call is TRBV6-1, the J call TRBJ2-7; TRBD2 might be the D (6 bases). V shed 6 bases and J shed 4 bases, with 19 bases lying between them. CDR3 size: 15 residues. CDR1 and CDR2 (germline): MNHNS, SASEGT. In nucleotides, the CDR3 is TGTGCCAGCAGCCGGGAGCCTAGGTATGGTTACGAGCAGTACTTC. It encodes CASSREPRYGYEQYF.

There are a few counts of this clonotype. The rearrangement links TRBV5-1 to TRBJ2-2; 7 nucleotides agree with TRBD2. The CDR3 covers 15 residues. The J segment lost 5 bases and the V segment lost 2 bases, leaving 6 bases of the junction unmatched. The germline V gene encodes CDR1 SGHRS and CDR2 YFSETQ. CDR3 residues: CASSLGGGRTGELFF. The CDR3 region has the DNA TGCGCCAGCAGCTTAGGCGGGGGAAGAACCGGGGAGCTGTTTTTT. The full variable domain, in which reference TRBV5-1 and TRBJ2-2 provide the parts outside the CDR3, is KAGVTQTPRYLIKTRGQQVTLSCSPISGHRSVSWYQQTPGQGLQFLFEYFSETQRNKGNFPGRFSGRQFSNSRSEMNVSTLELGDSALYLCASSLGGGRTGELFFGEGSRLTVL.

This clonotype was detected only a few times. This chain connects TRBV18 to TRBJ2-7, with D tentatively TRBD2 (5 bases). Germline V gives CDR1 KGHSH, CDR2 LQKENI. This CDR3 is built from 14 residues. Trimming removed 2 bases from V and 2 bases from J, with 10 bases in between. The CDR3 is CASSPFRDTYEQYF. CDR3 DNA: TGTGCCAGCTCACCATTCCGGGATACCTACGAGCAGTACTTC.

This clonotype was counted between two and nine times. V and J are TRBV20-1 and TRBJ2-5; D is possibly TRBD2 (5 bases). V lost 4 bases and J 5 bases, leaving 11 bases between the germline ends. The CDR3 covers 12 residues. Germline V gives CDR1 DFQATT, CDR2 SNEGSKA (reference sequence). CDR3 nucleotides: TGCAGTGCTATGGGGAGCGGCGAGACCCAGTACTTC. This encodes CSAMGSGETQYF.

This clonotype has a count of ten or more. This chain links TRBV2 with TRBJ2-3; maybe TRBD1 (6 bases). The germline gives CDR1 SNHLY, CDR2 FYNNEI. The CDR3 has 13 residues. Trimming pared 8 bases from V and 2 bases from J, leaving 11 bases between. CDR3 DNA: TGTGCCAGCCATCGGGACAACACAGATACGCAGTATTTT. Protein sequence: CASHRDNTDTQYF.

The gene calls are TRBV4-3 and TRBJ1-1, with D perhaps TRBD1 (5 bases). The CDR3 runs to 15 residues. Germline lookup yields CDR1 LGHNA and CDR2 YSLEER. Trimming shortened V by 0 bases and J by 3 bases, and 11 bases separated the two germline ends. The CDR3 sequence is CASSQEEGRDTEAFF. The CDR3 nucleotides are TGCGCCAGCAGCCAAGAAGAGGGGAGGGACACTGAAGCTTTCTTT.

The chain carries TRBV5-1 and TRBJ2-3; no clear D gene. Trimming took 0 bases from V and 6 from J, leaving 20 bases between them. Germline loops: CDR1 SGHRS, CDR2 YFSETQ. This CDR3 spans 17 amino acids. CDR3 sequence: CASSLAVSWGKADTQYF. As DNA, the CDR3 is TGCGCCAGCAGCTTGGCCGTCTCCTGGGGAAAGGCGGATACGCAGTATTTT.

There are many counts of this clonotype. V usage is TRBV7-9 and J usage is TRBJ2-1; unclear D gene. Germline CDR1 and CDR2: SEHNR and FQNEAQ (reference sequence). Trimming left V 1 base short and J 9 bases short, with 4 bases between. This CDR3 contains 11 residues. CDR3: CASSLGGEQFF. In DNA form, the CDR3 reads TGTGCCAGCAGCTTAGGGGGTGAGCAGTTCTTC.

V is TRBV28 and J is TRBJ1-1; unclear D gene. Germline-derived CDR1 and CDR2 are MDHEN and SYDVKM. The CDR3 is 12 amino acids. The V and J ends lost 7 bases and 6 bases respectively, with 12 bases between them. The CDR3: CASTWGSAEAFF. CDR3 DNA: TGTGCCAGCACATGGGGATCCGCTGAAGCTTTCTTT.

This clonotype was seen more than once but under ten times. This chain joins TRBV7-2 and TRBJ1-2, with TRBD1 as a possible D gene (6 bases). The V gene lost 0 bases and the J gene lost 7 bases, with 12 bases spanning the gap. Per germline, CDR1 SGHTA and CDR2 FQGNSA. The CDR3 is 14 amino acids. The CDR3 DNA follows: TGTGCCAGCAGCTTAGCCACAGGGAAGGGTGGCTACACCTTC. Translated, it gives CASSLATGKGGYTF.

This clonotype showed up just once. This chain uses TRBV20-1 with TRBJ1-5; D is ambiguous. This CDR3 region has 13 residues. Trimming removed 6 bases from V and 3 bases from J, with 12 bases in between. The germline V gene has CDR1 DFQATT and CDR2 SNEGSKA (reference sequence). The chain's CDR3 is CSACSEPNQPQHF. CDR3 sequence (DNA): TGCAGTGCCTGTTCCGAACCCAATCAGCCCCAGCATTTT.

The chain joins TRBV28 to TRBJ2-7; 7 bases align to TRBD1. The ends lost 8 bases at V and 6 bases at J; junction bases unmatched: 10. Germline assignment: CDR1 MDHEN and CDR2 SYDVKM. This CDR3 contains 13 residues. The CDR3 region is CASYAGTDGEQYF. In nucleotides, the CDR3 is TGTGCCAGCTACGCCGGGACAGACGGCGAGCAGTACTTC.